This TCR beta chain was sequenced during a study of blood T cell repertoires in COVID-19. Participants' own reports of clinical history determined their cohort assignment. Germline CDR1 and CDR2: LNHDA and SQIVND (reference sequence). After removal of 3 bases from V and 6 bases from J, the junction contained 2 bases not matched to a gene. The CDR3 consists of 14 residues. TCRdb's copy holds only in-frame clones and misses some; the assay was immunoSEQ multiplex PCR. The sample has 500,000 or so clones, 87% seen once; the top ten hold around 0.64%. This clonotype was sampled from a young woman who had recovered from COVID-19. This chain connects TRBV19 to TRBJ1-6; 7 nucleotides agree with TRBD1. Material for sequencing was PBMCs or T cells enriched from blood (not recorded which). CDR3 sequence: CASSMGTVNSPLHF. CDR3 nucleotide sequence: TGTGCCAGTAGTATGGGGACAGTTAATTCACCCCTCCACTTT.